This T cell receptor (beta chain) stems from a study of blood T cell repertoires in COVID-19. Turning to the study itself: Donors in the United States, Italy and Spain gave samples during acute or convalescent COVID-19.

Exposed volunteers were people who met a COVID-19 case within 2 weeks before study entry. TCRdb's copy holds only in-frame clones and misses some; the assay was immunoSEQ multiplex PCR. The sample lists 300,000 to 450,000 clones; about nine tenths were seen once. Looked up from germline, CDR1 is LNHNV and CDR2 is YYDKDF (reference sequence). The CDR3 extends over 17 amino acids. V gave up 3 bases and J gave up 7 bases; unmatched junction bases: 14. The receptor was isolated from a woman between 25 and 40 years old who had been exposed to COVID-19. The sample comprised PBMCs or T cells enriched from blood (not recorded which). The chain has TRBV15 and TRBJ1-5; 8 nucleotides match TRBD1. CDR3 sequence reads: CATSSGGGQGASQPQHF. The CDR3 DNA sequence: TGTGCCACCAGCAGCGGGGGAGGGCAGGGGGCAAGCCAGCCCCAGCATTTT. Filled out from reference TRBV15 and TRBJ1-5, the complete variable domain reads DAMVIQNPRYQVTQFGKPVTLSCSQTLNHNVMYWYQQKSSQAPKLLFHYYDKDFNNEADTPDNFQSRRPNTSFCFLDIRSPGLGDTAMYLCATSSGGGQGASQPQHFGDGTRLSIL.